Below are 9 T cell receptor beta chains sequenced from a single sample in a study of beta chain features in type 1 diabetes. Of the isolated RNA, all was reverse transcribed, and so the sequenced material was expressed TCRB transcripts. This table comes from immunoSEQ multiplex PCR, and its TCRdb copy is limited to in-frame clones, with some not included. The sample includes around 300,000 clones, 11% to 15% seen only once; the top ten take more than 6.5%. What was sequenced was central memory CD4+ T cells from blood. These receptors were taken from a man aged 30-40 years in good health.

V gene TRBV6-5 combines with J gene TRBJ2-7; D not resolved. Germline values: CDR1 MNHEY, CDR2 SVGAGI. There are 13 residues in the CDR3. The V and J ends lost 6 bases and 3 bases respectively, with 12 bases between them. CDR3 loop: CASRSGLGYEQYV. CDR3 nucleotides: TGTGCCAGCAGGAGTGGGCTGGGCTACGAGCAGTACGTC.

The rearrangement uses TRBV19 and TRBJ1-2, with D possibly TRBD1 on 5 matching bases. Germline loops: CDR1 LNHDA, CDR2 SQIVND (reference sequence). V lost 1 base and J 2 bases, leaving 11 bases between the germline ends. The CDR3 covers 15 residues. CDR3 loop: CASSIGWGRNYGYTF. As DNA, the CDR3 is TGTGCCAGTAGTATAGGATGGGGACGAAACTATGGCTACACCTTC.

The chain employs TRBV5-4 and TRBJ2-5; maybe TRBD2 (5 bases). Trimming stripped 7 bases from V and 1 base from J, with 17 bases between. The germline V gene has CDR1 SGHNT and CDR2 YYREEE (reference sequence). There are 15 residues in the CDR3. CDR3 in amino acids: CASARNSGFQETQYF. In nucleotides, the CDR3 is TGTGCCAGCGCGAGGAACAGCGGCTTCCAAGAGACCCAGTACTTC.

This clone was found a few times. The chain employs TRBV6-6 and TRBJ1-2; possibly TRBD1 for D (5 bases). The CDR3 runs to 9 residues. V was trimmed by 11 bases and J by 8 bases, leaving 9 bases between them. Germline CDR1 reads MNHNY; CDR2 reads SVGAGI (reference sequence). The CDR3 sequence is CALGEGYTF. DNA of the CDR3: TGTGCCCTAGGGGAAGGCTACACCTTC.

The CDR3 here is CAWTGNYGYTF. CDR3 DNA: TGTGCCTGGACAGGGAACTATGGCTACACCTTC. The chain couples TRBV30 to TRBJ1-2; D is perhaps TRBD1 (5 bases). The CDR3 length is 11 residues. Trimming cost V 4 bases and J 2 bases, with 5 bases left between them. Germline lookup yields CDR1 GTSNPN and CDR2 SVGIG (reference sequence).

This clone was counted between two and nine times. This chain links TRBV5-5 with TRBJ1-1, with TRBD1 as a possible D gene (5 bases). The V end lost 0 bases, the J end lost 5 bases, and 11 bases lay between the germline ends. The CDR3 has 14 amino acids. Germline-derived CDR1 and CDR2 are SGHKS and YYEKEE (reference sequence). The CDR3 coding sequence is TGTGCCAGCAGCTTGGAGACAGCTTGGACTGAAGCTTTCTTT. It specifies CASSLETAWTEAFF.

Notes on this clone: The conserved final phenylalanine or tryptophan is absent from the CDR3, which likely points to a read error. J is TRBJ2-7 and V is TRBV15; D perhaps matches TRBD2 (6 bases). Germline assignment: CDR1 LNHNV and CDR2 YYDKDF (reference sequence). This CDR3 contains 16 residues. Trimming cost V 1 base and J 3 bases, with 16 bases left between them. DNA of the CDR3: TGTGCCACCAGCAGAGGGGGAGGACTCCAGCACTACGAGCAGTACGGC. Amino acid sequence: CATSRGGGLQHYEQYG.

This clone was observed a handful of times. The chain links TRBV10-3 to TRBJ1-2; possible D gene TRBD1, 6 bases. Germline-derived CDR1 and CDR2 are ENHRY and SYGVKD. V gave up 6 bases and J gave up 4 bases, with 21 bases separating them. The CDR3 loop spans 16 amino acids. CDR3 protein: CAISGVDLQGVYGYTF. Written as DNA, the CDR3 is TGTGCCATCAGCGGAGTGGACCTACAGGGCGTCTATGGCTACACCTTC.

This clone was detected a few times. The chain joins TRBV9 to TRBJ2-2; D ambiguous. CDR3 size: 13 residues. CDR1 and CDR2 (germline): SGDLS, YYNGEE. Trimming shortened V by 0 bases and J by 6 bases, and 6 bases separated the two germline ends. CDR3 nucleotide sequence: TGTGCCAGCAGCGTAGGGCTAGCCGGGGAGCTGTTTTTT. As protein: CASSVGLAGELFF.